The clone carrying this TCR beta chain was found a few times. Its antigen is not known. A universal primer site arose from template switching, and cDNA bore unique molecular identifiers. MiXCR, run by TCRdb on the 5' RACE reads, gives a single entry per CDR3 protein. The sample holds hundreds of thousands of distinct CDR3 sequences; approximately 13% are singletons and the top ten take 7.2%. The donor group consisted entirely of healthy Caucasians. This sample was included in a study of identical twins. This CDR3 spans 13 amino acids. Trimming cost V 4 bases and J 5 bases, with 9 bases left between them. Germline CDR1 and CDR2: LGHDT and YNNKEL (reference sequence). Points from the study as a whole: Possibly, invariant MAIT and iNKT cells partly confounded zero-insertion analyses. Among beta out-of-frame sequences, excess sharing between twins appeared weaker.

These data also formed part of another study, on yellow fever vaccine responses in identical twins.

The sample consisted of CD8+ T cells sorted from blood. The chain links TRBV3-1 to TRBJ1-5, with D possibly TRBD1 on 6 matching bases. The clonotype comes from a woman younger than 30 in good health. CDR3 DNA: TGTGCCAGCAGCCCAGGGGCGTATCAGCCCCAGCATTTT. Residues: CASSPGAYQPQHF.